The clone carrying this T cell receptor beta chain has only one observation. This sample stems from a study of blood T cell repertoires in COVID-19. Whole-study context: PBMCs, B-cell-depleted T cells, or T cells were the source of the cDNA or gDNA that made up the material.

Assay: immunoSEQ multiplex PCR; the TCRdb copy retains only in-frame clones and omits some. Among a few hundred thousand clones, about 80% were seen once, and the ten largest hold nearly 9%. Input material: peripheral blood. This clonotype was sampled from a man at least 80 years old with acute or convalescent COVID-19.

The CDR3 DNA reads TGTGCCAGCAGCTCCAATCCTTTCGGCCCTCAGGCGCCTCACGAGCAGTACTTC. This encodes CASSSNPFGPQAPHEQYF. The gene calls are TRBV13 and TRBJ2-7, with no clear D. Trimming removed 4 bases at V and 5 bases at J, with 27 bases between. Germline lookup yields CDR1 PRHDT and CDR2 FYEKMQ (reference sequence). CDR3 length equals 18 residues. The full variable domain, rest sourced from reference TRBV13 and TRBJ2-7, is AAGVIQSPRHLIKEKRETATLKCYPIPRHDTVYWYQQGPGQDPQFLISFYEKMQSDKGSIPDRFSAQQFSDYHSELNMSSLELGDSALYFCASSSNPFGPQAPHEQYFGPGTRLTVT.